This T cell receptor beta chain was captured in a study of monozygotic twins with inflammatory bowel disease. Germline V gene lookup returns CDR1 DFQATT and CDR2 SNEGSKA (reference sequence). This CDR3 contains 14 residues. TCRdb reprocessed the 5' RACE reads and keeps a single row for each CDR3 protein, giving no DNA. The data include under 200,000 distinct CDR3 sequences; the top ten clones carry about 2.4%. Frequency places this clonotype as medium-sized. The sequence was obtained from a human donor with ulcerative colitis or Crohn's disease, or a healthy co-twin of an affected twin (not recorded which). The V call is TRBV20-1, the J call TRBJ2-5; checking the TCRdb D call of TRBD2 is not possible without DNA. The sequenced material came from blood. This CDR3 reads CSARGTSGIETQYF.